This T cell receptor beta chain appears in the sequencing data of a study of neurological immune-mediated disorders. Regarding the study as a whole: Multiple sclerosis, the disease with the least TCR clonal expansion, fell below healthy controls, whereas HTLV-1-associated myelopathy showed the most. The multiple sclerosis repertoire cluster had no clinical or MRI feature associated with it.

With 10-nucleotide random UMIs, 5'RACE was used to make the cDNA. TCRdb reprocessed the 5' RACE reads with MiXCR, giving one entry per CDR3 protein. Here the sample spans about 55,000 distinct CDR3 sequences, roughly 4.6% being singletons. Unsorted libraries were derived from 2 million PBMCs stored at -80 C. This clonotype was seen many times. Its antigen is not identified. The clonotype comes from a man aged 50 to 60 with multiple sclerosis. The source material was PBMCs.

The CDR3 here is CASKNLNIQYF. CDR3 bases: TGCGCCAGCAAGAACCTAAACATTCAGTACTTC. The chain combines TRBV5-1 with TRBJ2-4; no clear D. V was clipped by 6 bases and J by 6 bases, with 7 bases between them. Germline V gene lookup returns CDR1 SGHRS and CDR2 YFSETQ. The CDR3 extends over 11 amino acids.